The table lists the clone carrying this TCR beta chain with a count of one. The repertoire was sequenced with immunoSEQ multiplex PCR; TCRdb's copy has only in-frame clones and lacks some. The sample has 200,000 to 300,000 clones, approximately 84% seen once; the top ten hold around 1.2%. The source of the sample is a study of cytomegalovirus exposure and HLA in healthy donors. There are 14 residues in the CDR3. V was cut by 2 bases and J by 1 base, with 8 bases left in between. Germline V lookup: CDR1 ENHRY, CDR2 SYGVKD. The sequencing sample was made of PBMCs. J is TRBJ1-1 and V is TRBV10-3, with D possibly matching TRBD1 (5 bases). This TCR was sampled from a woman younger than 45 in good health and CMV-seropositive. CDR3 sequence: CAISELTGNTEAFF. As DNA, the CDR3 is TGTGCCATCAGTGAGCTAACAGGGAACACTGAAGCTTTCTTT.